Given below is one TCR beta chain in context. Per germline, CDR1 GTSNPN and CDR2 SVGIG (reference sequence). Deletions cut 0 bases from V and 5 bases from J, with 3 bases between. The CDR3 loop spans 11 amino acids. The data are from a study of T cells in localized non-small cell lung cancer. TCRdb's copy holds only in-frame clones and misses some; the assay was immunoSEQ multiplex PCR. The table includes tens of thousands of clones, roughly four fifths detected once. This TCR was sampled from a male donor at least 60 years old with stage III squamous cell lung carcinoma. The chain couples TRBV30 to TRBJ2-3, with D uncertain. Sequencing was performed on peripheral blood, taken before any cancer treatment. DNA for the CDR3: TGTGCCTGGAGTGTAATAGATACGCAGTATTTT. This gives the protein CAWSVIDTQYF.